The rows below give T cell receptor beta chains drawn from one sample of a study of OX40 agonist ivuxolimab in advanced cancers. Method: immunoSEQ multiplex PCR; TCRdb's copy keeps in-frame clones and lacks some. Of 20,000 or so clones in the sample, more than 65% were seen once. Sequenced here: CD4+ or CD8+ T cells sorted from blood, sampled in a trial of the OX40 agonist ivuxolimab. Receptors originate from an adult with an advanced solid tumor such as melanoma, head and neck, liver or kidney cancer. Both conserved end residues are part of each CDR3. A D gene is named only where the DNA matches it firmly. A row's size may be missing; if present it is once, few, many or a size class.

TGTGCCAGCAGCCCCAAGAGCGGGCAGAAACAAGAGACCCAGTACTTC | CASSPKSGQKQETQYF | NA | TRBV7-8 | NA | TRBJ2-5
TGTGCCAGCAGCCAAGAAAGTCGGCAAGGGAACGAGCAGTACTTC | CASSQESRQGNEQYF | NA | TRBV4-2 | NA | TRBJ2-7
TGTGCCAGCAGCTCCCACCAATCCTCTGGGGCCAACGTCCTGACTTTC | CASSSHQSSGANVLTF | NA | TRBV7-3 | NA | TRBJ2-6
TGTGCCAGCAGCGTAGGGTCCGGGGGACTAGAGACCCAGTACTTC | CASSVGSGGLETQYF | NA | TRBV9 | NA | TRBJ2-5
TGTGCCAGCAGCTTAGCTCCGGGACAGGGTTCAAAACTGTTTTTT | CASSLAPGQGSKLFF | NA | TRBV7-9 | TRBD1 | TRBJ1-4
TGTGCCAGCAGCTTAGCTGGGGGGGAGTCTGAAGCTTTCTTT | CASSLAGGESEAFF | NA | TRBV7-9 | NA | TRBJ1-1
TGTGCCAGCAGTTTATTCGGGAATTCGGGCTATGGCTACACCTTC | CASSLFGNSGYGYTF | once | TRBV27 | NA | TRBJ1-2
TGTGCCAGCAAGGTGCTACAACACGCACGAAACACCATATATTTT | CASKVLQHARNTIYF | NA | TRBV21-1 | NA | TRBJ1-3
TGTGCCAGCAGCTTATCGCTGAAAGCGAACACCGGGGAGCTGTTTTTT | CASSLSLKANTGELFF | NA | TRBV7-2 | NA | TRBJ2-2
TGTGCCAGCAGTGAGGGGGTCTTACTCGGGGACACCATATATTTT | CASSEGVLLGDTIYF | NA | TRBV2 | NA | TRBJ1-3
TGTGCCAGCAGCCCCGGAAGGGGCGCAGGATACGAGCAGTACTTC | CASSPGRGAGYEQYF | NA | TRBV5-4 | NA | TRBJ2-7
TGTGCCAGCAGTCGGAACAATGACGAGCAGTACTTC | CASSRNNDEQYF | NA | TRBV6-5 | NA | TRBJ2-7
TGCGCCAGCAGCCAAGTGCACACAGGGTCCGGGGAGCTGTTTTTT | CASSQVHTGSGELFF | NA | TRBV4-3 | NA | TRBJ2-2
TGTGCCAGTAGTATAGGTGTTTTTGGCGGGGAGTCATACGAGCAGTACTTC | CASSIGVFGGESYEQYF | NA | TRBV19 | NA | TRBJ2-7
TGTGCCAGCAGCGTAGGGTTTTTTCAGCCCCAGCATTTT | CASSVGFFQPQHF | NA | TRBV5-4 | NA | TRBJ1-5
TGTGCCACCTCAGCCCGGGGTTTCTCTGGAAACACCATATATTTT | CATSARGFSGNTIYF | NA | TRBV27 | NA | TRBJ1-3
TGTGCCAGCAGCCTACGGACTAACCAAGAGACCCAGTACTTC | CASSLRTNQETQYF | NA | TRBV9 | NA | TRBJ2-5
TGCGCCAGCAGCCAAGTTAGCGGGAGGGCCGGCGGGGAGCTGTTTTTT | CASSQVSGRAGGELFF | NA | TRBV4-3 | TRBD2 | TRBJ2-2
TGTGCCAGCAGCTTGCGGGGCAGGGGTTTAGCTTTCTTT | CASSLRGRGLAFF | NA | TRBV7-9 | NA | TRBJ1-1
TGTGCCAGCAGCCCCCGGGGGGTGGGAGGGCTCAATGAGCAGTTCTTC | CASSPRGVGGLNEQFF | NA | TRBV7-9 | TRBD2 | TRBJ2-1
TGTGCCAGCAGTTTTTGGGGGAGCAATCAGCCCCAGCATTTT | CASSFWGSNQPQHF | once | TRBV27 | NA | TRBJ1-5
TGTGCCAGCAGCTTAGGTGAGGGACTAGCGGGGGCATACAATGAGCAGTTCTTC | CASSLGEGLAGAYNEQFF | NA | TRBV7-2 | TRBD2 | TRBJ2-1
TGTGCCAGCAGCCAAGGGAGGGGACAGGGGACCTACGAGCAGTACTTC | CASSQGRGQGTYEQYF | NA | TRBV4-2 | TRBD1 | TRBJ2-7
TGTGCCAGCAGCTTCTCCTACGAGCAGTACTTC | CASSFSYEQYF | NA | TRBV7-8 | NA | TRBJ2-7
TGTGCCAGCAGCTTATTTAGACGGGCCTACAATGAGCAGTTCTTC | CASSLFRRAYNEQFF | few | TRBV13 | NA | TRBJ2-1